Presented here are 4 T cell receptor beta chains from one specimen sequenced in a study of long-term antiretroviral therapy in people with HIV. The assay used was immunoSEQ (version v3.0), run at survey level. Sequencing was performed with immunoSEQ multiplex PCR; in TCRdb, only in-frame clones are kept and a portion is missing. There are under 30,000 clones in the sample; approximately 95% occur only once, and around 3% lies in the top ten. This material consisted of unsorted PBMCs, taken 5.3 years after starting antiretroviral therapy. All receptors derive from a man between 50 and 59 years old with HIV.

The V and J genes are TRBV4-3 and TRBJ2-7; D ambiguous. This CDR3 region has 15 residues. V shed 0 bases and J shed 3 bases, with 12 bases lying between them. Germline assignment: CDR1 LGHNA and CDR2 YSLEER. Here the CDR3 DNA reads TGCGCCAGCAGCCAAGATCGGTCAGGTTACTACGAGCAGTACTTC. This translates into CASSQDRSGYYEQYF.

The chain combines TRBV9 with TRBJ2-3; 11 bases agree with TRBD2. CDR1 SGDLS and CDR2 YYNGEE come from the germline V gene. Trimming cost V 2 bases and J 4 bases; bases outside gene matches: 3. This CDR3 spans 15 amino acids. For the CDR3, the DNA is TGTGCCAGCAGCGTCTTAGCGGGGGGGCCAGATACGCAGTATTTT. It translates to CASSVLAGGPDTQYF.

The chain recombines TRBV30 with TRBJ1-2; maybe TRBD1 (5 bases). CDR1 GTSNPN and CDR2 SVGIG come from the germline V gene (reference sequence). V lost 2 bases, J lost 4 bases, and 11 bases lay in between. The CDR3 is 13 residues long. CDR3 protein: CAWSPRASYGYTF. The CDR3 nucleotides are TGTGCCTGGAGTCCCAGGGCTAGCTATGGCTACACCTTC.

The rearrangement uses TRBV27 and TRBJ2-7, with D hard to call. The CDR3 is 13 residues long. Germline V lookup: CDR1 MNHEY, CDR2 SMNVEV (reference sequence). Trimming shortened V by 2 bases and J by 6 bases, and 11 bases separated the two germline ends. CDR3 bases: TGTGCCAGCAGTTTAGTGGCCGGTTCCGAGCAGTACTTC. Amino acid sequence: CASSLVAGSEQYF.